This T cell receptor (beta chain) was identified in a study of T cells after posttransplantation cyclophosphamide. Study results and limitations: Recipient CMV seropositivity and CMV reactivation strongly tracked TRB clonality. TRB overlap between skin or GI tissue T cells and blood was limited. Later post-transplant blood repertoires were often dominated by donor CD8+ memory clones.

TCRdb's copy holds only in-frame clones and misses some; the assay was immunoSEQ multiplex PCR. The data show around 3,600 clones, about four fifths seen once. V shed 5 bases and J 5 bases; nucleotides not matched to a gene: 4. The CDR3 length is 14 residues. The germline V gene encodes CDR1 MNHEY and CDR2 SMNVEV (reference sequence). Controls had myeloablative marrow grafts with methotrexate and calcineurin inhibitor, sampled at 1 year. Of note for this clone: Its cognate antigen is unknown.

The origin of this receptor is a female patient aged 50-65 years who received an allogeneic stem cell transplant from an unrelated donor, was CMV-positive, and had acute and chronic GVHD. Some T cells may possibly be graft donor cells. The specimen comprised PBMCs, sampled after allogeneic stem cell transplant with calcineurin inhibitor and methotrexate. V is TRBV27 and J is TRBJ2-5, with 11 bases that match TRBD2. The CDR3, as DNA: TGTGCCAGCAGTCTTAGCGGGAGGGAGGAGACCCAGTACTTC. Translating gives CASSLSGREETQYF.